The text below deals with one T cell receptor (beta chain). The antigen is not known. The record originates from a study of vaccination effects on CD4 cells after COVID-19. Study-level points and caveats: Late in the post-vaccination period, infection-induced and vaccine-induced clones underwent marked clonal contraction.

Trimming took 3 bases from V and 4 from J, leaving 13 bases between them. Germline assignment: CDR1 KGHSH and CDR2 LQKENI. The CDR3 consists of 16 residues. Some clones are missing from TCRdb's copy, which holds only in-frame ones; the method was immunoSEQ multiplex PCR. The data contain tens of thousands of clones, under 85% of them singletons. Sequencing followed a ViraFEST assay step that expanded antigen-specific CD4+ T cells with viral peptide pools. The culture ran for 9 to 11 days, and then CD4+ T cells were isolated. Previously uninfected by SARS-CoV-2, the vaccine recipients also showed negative nucleocapsid antibodies.

This TCR was recovered from a human donor who received a COVID-19 vaccine. This specimen was CD4+ T cells from PBMCs cultured with HCoV-NL63 spike peptides, taken before COVID-19 vaccination. The chain employs TRBV18 and TRBJ2-6, with a tentative D call TRBD1 (5 bases). CDR3 residues: CASSPAGRSGANVLTF. The CDR3 DNA reads TGTGCCAGCTCACCTGCAGGGCGGTCCGGGGCCAACGTCCTGACTTTC.